This T cell receptor beta chain emerged from a study of blood T cell repertoires in COVID-19. In the original analysis: Estimates of nucleated cell counts were drawn from the amplification of reference gene primers. Clones were read by immunoSEQ multiplex PCR, and TCRdb kept only the in-frame ones, dropping some. V and J calls and clone size are copied from that table; D and trimming were computed from the DNA. The sample yields 200,000 to 300,000 clones, around 88% seen once. Participants, 18 to 89 years old, spanned approximately 25 US areas. Allocation to cohorts depended on clinical history reported by the participants. With 4 bases clipped from V and 2 bases from J, the junction kept 7 bases outside the gene matches. Germline CDR1 is SGHDT and CDR2 is YYEEEE. CDR3 length equals 16 residues.

Sequences were obtained from PBMCs or T cells enriched from blood (not recorded which). This chain connects TRBV5-6 to TRBJ2-1; 9 bases align to TRBD2. This receptor was identified in a middle-aged woman with acute COVID-19. In DNA form, the CDR3 reads TGTGCCAGCAGCCTCCGACTAGCGGCCACCTACAATGAGCAGTTCTTC. Its protein product is CASSLRLAATYNEQFF.